This paragraph reports one T cell receptor beta chain. These data are taken from a study of shared clonotypes between healthy human individuals. The junction had 19 bases not matched to a gene; V was cut back by 4 bases and J by 4 bases. Germline V CDR1 and CDR2: SGHRS, YFSETQ. There are 18 residues in the CDR3. It was across several immunoSEQ plates that each subset's genomic DNA was evenly split. Data came from immunoSEQ multiplex PCR; TCRdb stores just in-frame clones and leaves some out. The repertoire holds 1.6 million or so clones, with around 98.5% as singletons. The chain employs TRBV5-1 and TRBJ1-2; 7 bases align to TRBD1. Sequencing used naive CD4+ T cells sorted from blood. The subset denotes: CD45RA+ positively selected. This sequence was found in a young man in good health. The CDR3 nucleotides read TGCGCCAGCAGCCCTAAGTTGGTGCCTCGACAGGGAGTCTATGGCTACACCTTC. Its protein product is CASSPKLVPRQGVYGYTF.